One and the same sample provided the 18 T cell receptor beta chains below, sequenced in a study of blood T cell repertoires in COVID-19. Sequenced by immunoSEQ multiplex PCR; TCRdb stores in-frame clones only, minus some. The repertoire holds 150,000 or so clones, with more than 70% as singletons. Material for sequencing was peripheral blood. Receptors were obtained from a middle-aged man with active or convalescent COVID-19.

The rearrangement links TRBV19 to TRBJ2-5; possible D gene TRBD2, 5 bases. Germline loops: CDR1 LNHDA, CDR2 SQIVND (reference sequence). Trimming left V 3 bases short and J 9 bases short, with 20 bases between. CDR3 length: 15 residues. The CDR3 reads CASSIGGGGEGAQYF. CDR3 nucleotide sequence: TGTGCCAGTAGTATTGGTGGCGGAGGAGAAGGTGCCCAGTACTTC.

This rearrangement joins TRBV2 to TRBJ1-5; tentatively, D is TRBD1 (6 bases). V was pared by 5 bases and J by 0 bases, with 11 bases between. The CDR3 sequence is 15 residues long. Germline V lookup: CDR1 SNHLY, CDR2 FYNNEI. This CDR3 is CASSLLGHSNQPQHF. The CDR3 DNA sequence: TGTGCCAGCAGTCTTTTGGGACATAGCAATCAGCCCCAGCATTTT.

A single count supports this clone. V is TRBV18 and J is TRBJ2-1, with TRBD1 matching over 7 bases. Germline V CDR1 and CDR2: KGHSH, LQKENI. This CDR3 is 13 amino acids long. J lost 8 bases, V lost 2 bases, and 3 bases had no gene match. This CDR3 reads CASSPRTGDEQFF. CDR3 in DNA: TGTGCCAGCTCACCAAGGACAGGCGATGAGCAGTTCTTC. Full variable domain (missing parts from reference TRBV18 and TRBJ2-1): NAGVMQNPRHLVRRRGQEARLRCSPMKGHSHVYWYRQLPEEGLKFMVYLQKENIIDESGMPKERFSAEFPKEGPSILRIQQVVRGDSAAYFCASSPRTGDEQFFGPGTRLTVL.

This clone has more than one count but fewer than ten. The J gene is TRBJ2-1, the V gene TRBV11-3; the D is unclear. Germline V gives CDR1 SGHNT, CDR2 YENEEA. CDR3 length equals 18 residues. V lost 1 base to trimming and J lost 12 bases, with 28 bases between them. The chain's CDR3 is CASSLATAPSEAPFRQFF. In nucleotides, the CDR3 is TGTGCCAGCAGCTTAGCGACTGCGCCGTCCGAAGCCCCGTTTCGGCAGTTCTTC.

V is TRBV20-1 and J is TRBJ2-5; D is undetermined. Germline assignment: CDR1 DFQATT and CDR2 SNEGSKA (reference sequence). The CDR3 runs to 15 residues. V gave up 3 bases and J gave up 0 bases, with 14 bases separating them. The CDR3 protein is CSASPGPPYQETQYF. The CDR3 DNA follows: TGCAGTGCTAGTCCGGGTCCACCCTACCAAGAGACCCAGTACTTC.

The chain is built from TRBV5-1 and TRBJ2-3; perhaps TRBD2 as D (6 bases). The CDR3 is 17 amino acids. Trimming pared 0 bases from V and 7 bases from J, leaving 21 bases between. CDR1 and CDR2 (germline): SGHRS, YFSETQ. The CDR3 region has the DNA TGCGCCAGCAGCTTGGCCCGGGGGAACGCCCCCCCCAATACGCAGTATTTT. Protein product: CASSLARGNAPPNTQYF.

The V and J genes are TRBV4-3 and TRBJ2-3; 8 nucleotides line up with TRBD2. CDR3 size: 15 residues. In germline, CDR1 is LGHNA, CDR2 YSLEER. With 3 bases clipped from V and 3 bases from J, the junction kept 5 bases outside the gene matches. The CDR3 loop reads CASSHSGGRTDTQYF. The DNA of the CDR3 is TGCGCCAGCAGCCATTCGGGCGGGAGGACAGATACGCAGTATTTT.

The chain has TRBV9 and TRBJ2-1, with 7 bases matching TRBD2. Per the germline V gene, CDR1 is SGDLS and CDR2 is YYNGEE. With 0 bases clipped from V and 3 bases from J, the junction kept 6 bases outside the gene matches. The CDR3 is 16 amino acids. For the CDR3, the DNA is TGTGCCAGCAGCGTAGACCTAGCGGCCTACTACAATGAGCAGTTCTTC. Translated: CASSVDLAAYYNEQFF.

This clone was recorded once. V and J are TRBV28 and TRBJ2-1, with a weak D call TRBD2 (6 bases). Germline CDR1 MDHEN, CDR2 SYDVKM. V was trimmed by 3 bases and J by 12 bases, leaving 9 bases between them. This CDR3 comprises 11 residues. CDR3 nucleotide sequence: TGTGCCAGCAGTTTCTGGGGAGGGCAGTTCTTC. This codes for CASSFWGGQFF.

The chain joins TRBV5-5 to TRBJ2-5; D perhaps matches TRBD1 (6 bases). The germline V gene has CDR1 SGHKS and CDR2 YYEKEE (reference sequence). With 0 bases removed from V and 5 bases from J, the gap between germline ends came to 20 bases. This CDR3 is 17 amino acids long. CDR3 nucleotides: TGTGCCAGCAGCTTGGGGATATCGGACAGAGTTGCGGAGACCCAGTACTTC. Translated: CASSLGISDRVAETQYF.

This chain joins TRBV4-3 and TRBJ2-2, with unresolved D. Germline V lookup: CDR1 LGHNA, CDR2 YSLEER. The V gene lost 0 bases and the J gene lost 3 bases, with 11 bases spanning the gap. The CDR3 is 16 residues long. The CDR3 spells CASSQEAPQDTGELFF. In nucleotides, the CDR3 is TGCGCCAGCAGCCAAGAAGCCCCGCAGGACACCGGGGAGCTGTTTTTT.

The rearrangement uses TRBV18 and TRBJ2-5; 7 nucleotides align to TRBD2. CDR3 length equals 13 residues. With V trimmed by 0 bases and J by 5 bases, 0 bases remained unmatched. CDR1 and CDR2 (germline): KGHSH, LQKENI. In DNA, the CDR3 is TGTGCCAGCTCACCACCGGGGGGGGAGACCCAGTACTTC. Translating it yields CASSPPGGETQYF.

The chain has TRBV6-5 and TRBJ1-2; unclear D gene. With 6 bases removed from V and 2 bases from J, the gap between germline ends came to 10 bases. This CDR3 is 13 amino acids long. The V gene's germline CDR1 is MNHEY and CDR2 SVGAGI. The CDR3 spells CASRLRRNYGYTF. CDR3 bases: TGTGCCAGCAGGCTAAGGCGGAACTATGGCTACACCTTC.

The V call is TRBV6-5, the J call TRBJ2-7; 9 bases agree with TRBD2. The CDR3 totals 14 residues. The V gene's germline CDR1 is MNHEY and CDR2 SVGAGI. V was clipped by 7 bases and J by 5 bases; unmatched bases: 9. The CDR3 DNA reads as TGTGCCAGCAAGGCGGGAGGGTCCGGGGACGAGCAGTACTTC. This encodes CASKAGGSGDEQYF.

This chain links TRBV18 with TRBJ1-2; 9 nucleotides line up with TRBD1. The CDR3 extends over 15 amino acids. CDR1 and CDR2 from the germline V gene are KGHSH and LQKENI. Trimming removed 4 bases from V and 4 bases from J; junction bases left unmatched: 7. CDR3 coding DNA: TGTGCCAGCTCACAACGACAGGGGGAAAGCTATGGCTACACCTTC. Protein: CASSQRQGESYGYTF.

The chain uses TRBV7-8 and TRBJ2-6; TRBD2 is a possible D gene (5 bases). This CDR3 has 17 amino acids. Deletions cut 2 bases from V and 0 bases from J, with 11 bases between. Germline V CDR1 and CDR2: SGHVS, FQNEAQ. The CDR3 is CASSLLGSHSGANVLTF. The CDR3 DNA is TGTGCCAGCAGCTTATTAGGGAGTCACTCTGGGGCCAACGTCCTGACTTTC.

The chain has TRBV5-6 and TRBJ1-2; weak D call: TRBD1 (6 bases). This CDR3 is 13 amino acids long. Trimming removed 4 bases at V and 6 bases at J, with 13 bases between. From germline, CDR1 is SGHDT and CDR2 YYEEEE. CDR3 residues: CASSKDRWNGYTF. Here the CDR3 DNA reads TGTGCCAGCAGCAAAGACAGGTGGAATGGCTACACCTTC.

The V gene is TRBV12-3 or TRBV12-4, the J gene TRBJ1-5; 7 bases are shared with TRBD1. This CDR3 is built from 13 residues. With V trimmed by 6 bases and J by 3 bases, 2 bases remained unmatched. CDR3 protein: CASRGQDNQPQHF. DNA of the CDR3: TGTGCCAGCAGAGGACAGGACAATCAGCCCCAGCATTTT.